A single sample gave rise to the 27 T cell receptor beta chains below, sequenced in a study of CD8 T cells in Susac syndrome. Reverse transcription of 0.5 to 1 ug RNA was performed with random hexamers. Using its own MiXCR run on the immunoSEQ multiplex PCR reads, TCRdb lists one record per CDR3 protein. There are under 200,000 distinct CDR3 sequences in the sample; over 75% occur only once, and over 0.075% lies in the top ten. The sample comprised CD4+ T cells from PBMCs. These receptors all stem from a human donor with Susac syndrome.

This clonotype has only one observation. This chain uses TRBV20-1 with TRBJ2-3; D is uncertain. Looked up from germline, CDR1 is DFQATT and CDR2 is SNEGSKA (reference sequence). The CDR3 loop spans 11 amino acids. Trimming stripped 5 bases from V and 5 bases from J, with 8 bases between. CDR3 nucleotide sequence: TGCAGTGCTTCCGACGGAGATACGCAGTATTTT. Protein: CSASDGDTQYF.

The CDR3 loop reads CASSPPPSGSSYEQYF. Here the CDR3 DNA reads TGTGCCAGCAGCCCCCCCCCTAGCGGGAGTTCCTACGAGCAGTACTTC. This chain uses TRBV21-1 with TRBJ2-7; the D call TRBD1 from the table was never checked on the DNA. TRBV21-1 is recorded as a pseudogene. The CDR3 is made up of 16 amino acids.

This clonotype showed up just once. The chain recombines TRBV5-1 with TRBJ1-1; D is unclear. CDR3 length: 13 residues. With 3 bases removed from V and 3 bases from J, the gap between germline ends came to 9 bases. In germline, CDR1 is SGHRS, CDR2 YFSETQ. Here the CDR3 reads CASSSIGDTEAFF. CDR3 nucleotide sequence: TGCGCCAGCAGCTCTATTGGGGACACTGAAGCTTTCTTT.

The gene calls are TRBV10-2 and TRBJ2-1; unclear D gene. Trimming removed 2 bases at V and 5 bases at J, with 10 bases between. CDR1 and CDR2 (germline): WSHSY, SAAADI. This CDR3 is 14 amino acids long. The CDR3 nucleotides read TGCGCCAGCAGTGAGGTGGGTTCGAACAATGAGCAGTTCTTC. Protein: CASSEVGSNNEQFF.

This clonotype was seen just once. The chain is built from TRBV28 and TRBJ2-6; perhaps TRBD1 as D (5 bases). Germline loops: CDR1 MDHEN, CDR2 SYDVKM. The ends were cut back, 3 bases at V and 0 bases at J, with 12 bases in the middle. The CDR3 runs 17 residues. CDR3 sequence (DNA): TGTGCCAGCAGTTTTGGGGCCCGACACTCTGGGGCCAACGTCCTGACTTTC. This translates into CASSFGARHSGANVLTF.

This chain uses TRBV12-3 or TRBV12-4 with TRBJ1-2; no clear D gene. Trimming took off 3 bases at V and 6 bases at J, with 5 bases between the two ends. CDR3 length equals 11 residues. DNA for the CDR3: TGTGCCAGCAGTTTTACCCATGGCTACACCTTC. This gives the protein CASSFTHGYTF.

This clonotype has a single count. The rearrangement links TRBV30 to TRBJ1-3; D is perhaps TRBD1 (6 bases). Germline loops: CDR1 GTSNPN, CDR2 SVGIG (reference sequence). V was shortened by 5 bases and J by 2 bases, with 10 bases between the two germline ends. The CDR3 consists of 13 residues. CDR3 sequence (DNA): TGTGCCTGGCAGGGGATGGCTGGAAACACCATATATTTT. Translation: CAWQGMAGNTIYF.

As DNA, the CDR3 is TGTGCCAGCAGTCCTTCGGACACAAATGAAAAACTGTTTTTT. Translated, it gives CASSPSDTNEKLFF. V is TRBV27 and J is TRBJ1-4; weak D call: TRBD1 (5 bases). The CDR3 has 14 residues. Germline CDR1 reads MNHEY; CDR2 reads SMNVEV (reference sequence). V was pared by 5 bases and J by 5 bases, with 12 bases between.

The chain is built from TRBV20-1 and TRBJ2-2; unclear D gene. With 1 base removed from V and 1 base from J, the gap between germline ends came to 7 bases. Germline V gives CDR1 DFQATT, CDR2 SNEGSKA (reference sequence). This CDR3 spans 14 amino acids. CDR3 DNA sequence: TGCAGTGCTAGAGGGTTTGGGAACACCGGGGAGCTGTTTTTT. Translated, it gives CSARGFGNTGELFF.

The rearrangement uses TRBV25-1 and TRBJ2-4; 8 nucleotides match TRBD1. The V gene end was trimmed by 1 base and the J gene end by 11 bases; junction bases not matched to a gene: 10. This CDR3 is built from 15 residues. CDR1 is MGHDK, CDR2 SYGVNS, per germline. This CDR3 is CASSESGGPGSLQYF. CDR3 sequence (DNA): TGTGCCAGCAGTGAATCAGGGGGCCCGGGTTCGCTTCAGTACTTC. Supplemented by reference TRBV25-1 and TRBJ2-4, the full variable domain reads EADIYQTPRYLVIGTGKKITLECSQTMGHDKMYWYQQDPGMELHLIHYSYGVNSTEKGDLSSESTVSRIRTEHFPLTLESARPSHTSQYLCASSESGGPGSLQYFGAGTRLSVL.

The chain couples TRBV12-3 or TRBV12-4 to TRBJ1-4, with 7 bases lining up with TRBD1. The CDR3 has 15 residues. With 6 bases clipped from V and 9 bases from J, the junction kept 13 bases outside the gene matches. The DNA of the CDR3 is TGTGCCAGCAGCTCTAATCGACAGGGTTTTAAAAAACTGTTTTTT. Amino acid sequence: CASSSNRQGFKKLFF.

J is TRBJ2-1 and V is TRBV29-1, with D perhaps given as TRBD1 or TRBD2 (5 bases each). Trimming left V 8 bases short and J 8 bases short, with 25 bases between. This CDR3 is built from 15 residues. Per the germline V gene, CDR1 is SQVTM and CDR2 is ANQGSEA. The CDR3 region has the DNA TGCAGCCTTAACTCGGGACCACCGAAACCGGATGAGCAGTTCTTC. Translating it yields CSLNSGPPKPDEQFF.

This clonotype was picked up a small number of times. V usage is TRBV27 and J usage is TRBJ1-1; TRBD1 matches 7 bases. V trimming: 7 bases; J trimming: 5 bases; junction bases outside the gene matches: 4. CDR3 length: 12 residues. The germline gives CDR1 MNHEY, CDR2 SMNVEV (reference sequence). The chain's CDR3 is CASKTGRTEAFF. DNA of the CDR3: TGTGCCAGCAAGACAGGGAGGACTGAAGCTTTCTTT.

The V and J genes are TRBV27 and TRBJ2-5; the D gene is possibly TRBD2 (6 bases). The CDR3 length is 15 residues. Looked up from germline, CDR1 is MNHEY and CDR2 is SMNVEV (reference sequence). The V end lost 4 bases, the J end lost 2 bases, and 14 bases lay between the germline ends. The CDR3 sequence: CASSSVSAGQETQYF. The CDR3 DNA is TGTGCCAGCAGTTCCGTTTCGGCGGGACAAGAGACCCAGTACTTC.

The table lists this clonotype with a count of one. J is TRBJ2-4 and V is TRBV2, with 7 positions matching TRBD2. The CDR3 loop spans 13 amino acids. Germline V gene data show CDR1 as SNHLY and CDR2 as FYNNEI. Germline trimming cut 11 bases from V and 0 bases from J; bases unmatched to any gene: 4. In DNA, the CDR3 is TGTGCCGGGGGGGATCTAGCCAAAAACATTCAGTACTTC. Amino acids: CAGGDLAKNIQYF.

The gene calls are TRBV2 and TRBJ2-1; 15 positions match TRBD2. This CDR3 contains 15 residues. Germline V gene data show CDR1 as SNHLY and CDR2 as FYNNEI. With V trimmed by 6 bases and J by 4 bases, 1 base remained unmatched. This CDR3 reads CASRGTSGRYNEQFF. The CDR3, as DNA: TGTGCCAGCAGGGGGACTAGCGGGAGGTACAATGAGCAGTTCTTC.

The chain uses TRBV2 and TRBJ2-2; unclear D gene. The CDR3 contains 13 residues. The V and J ends lost 3 bases and 4 bases respectively, with 6 bases between them. The germline gives CDR1 SNHLY, CDR2 FYNNEI. Written as DNA, the CDR3 is TGTGCCAGCAGTGAGGAACTCACCGGGGAGCTGTTTTTT. Encoded protein: CASSEELTGELFF.

CDR3 sequence reads: CASSEDSEIYNEQFF. The CDR3 nucleotides are TGCGCCAGCAGTGAAGACAGCGAGATCTACAATGAGCAGTTCTTC. The V call is TRBV10-1, the J call TRBJ2-1, with a tentative D call TRBD1 (5 bases). Germline V gene lookup returns CDR1 WNHNN and CDR2 SYGVQD (reference sequence). The ends were cut back, 3 bases at V and 3 bases at J, with 12 bases in the middle. CDR3 length: 15 amino acids.

This chain uses TRBV10-3 with TRBJ2-7; 8 nucleotides align to TRBD1. Germline V gene sequence: CDR1 ENHRY, CDR2 SYGVKD. V was clipped by 5 bases and J by 1 base; unmatched bases: 4. CDR3 length: 14 residues. CDR3 region: CAISQGQASYEQYF. CDR3 in DNA: TGTGCCATCAGTCAGGGACAGGCGTCCTACGAGCAGTACTTC.

The chain combines TRBV9 with TRBJ2-1; 8 bases align to TRBD2. V trimming: 0 bases; J trimming: 0 bases; junction bases outside the gene matches: 8. The CDR3 totals 18 residues. Germline lookup yields CDR1 SGDLS and CDR2 YYNGEE. CDR3 sequence (DNA): TGTGCCAGCAGCGTAGAACGAGCGGGAGATGCCTCCTACAATGAGCAGTTCTTC. Its protein is CASSVERAGDASYNEQFF.

In this sample, this clonotype turned up a few times. The chain employs TRBV6-2 or TRBV6-3 and TRBJ2-3, with D maybe TRBD2 (6 bases). CDR3 length: 13 amino acids. CDR1 and CDR2 (germline): MNHEY, SVGEGT. Trimming cost V 2 bases and J 7 bases, with 10 bases left between them. CDR3 coding DNA: TGTGCCAGCAGTTACGGCGGGGATTATACGCAGTATTTT. Its protein product is CASSYGGDYTQYF.

This clonotype was found a few times. The rearrangement uses TRBV12-3 or TRBV12-4 and TRBJ2-7; TRBD1 matches 9 bases. V was clipped by 6 bases and J by 3 bases; unmatched bases: 9. The length of the CDR3 is 15 residues. DNA for the CDR3: TGTGCCAGCAGCTCCCCGGGACAGGGTGGCTACGAGCAGTACTTC. Its protein product is CASSSPGQGGYEQYF.

Only one count was recorded for this clonotype. V usage is TRBV12-3 or TRBV12-4 and J usage is TRBJ2-7; D not certain. The CDR3 loop spans 15 amino acids. V was clipped by 1 base and J by 2 bases, with 12 bases between them. For the CDR3, the DNA is TGTGCCAGCAGTTTAGGGTCGGAAGTTACCTACGAGCAGTACTTC. Translating it yields CASSLGSEVTYEQYF.

This chain connects TRBV20-1 to TRBJ1-1; no clear D. This CDR3 region has 14 residues. V gave up 3 bases and J gave up 0 bases, with 11 bases separating them. Germline values: CDR1 DFQATT, CDR2 SNEGSKA (reference sequence). CDR3 nucleotides: TGCAGTGCTAGTCCCCCAGGCCTGAACACTGAAGCTTTCTTT. Protein: CSASPPGLNTEAFF.

The V and J genes are TRBV24-1 and TRBJ2-5; TRBD2 agrees at 9 bases. The V and J ends lost 4 bases and 5 bases, in that order; junction bases with no gene match: 7. CDR1 and CDR2 from the germline V gene are KGHDR and SFDVKD. The CDR3 totals 15 residues. The CDR3 bases are TGTGCCACCAGTGACGCTAGCGGGGTCGGGGAGACCCAGTACTTC. It specifies CATSDASGVGETQYF.

This clonotype occurred a few times. The rearrangement joins TRBV10-3 to TRBJ1-6, with D unclear. CDR1 and CDR2 from the germline V gene are ENHRY and SYGVKD. V was shortened by 8 bases and J by 7 bases, with 12 bases between the two germline ends. The CDR3 runs to 13 residues. CDR3 region: CAIGQDLNSPLHF. Written as DNA, the CDR3 is TGTGCCATCGGGCAGGACTTAAATTCACCCCTCCACTTT.

In its sample, this clonotype was seen once. The chain couples TRBV20-1 to TRBJ1-1; D perhaps matches TRBD1 (6 bases). This CDR3 comprises 13 residues. Germline V gene sequence: CDR1 DFQATT, CDR2 SNEGSKA (reference sequence). Trimming stripped 6 bases from V and 1 base from J, with 12 bases between. CDR3 bases: TGCAGTGCAACTGGACAGACGAACACTGAAGCTTTCTTT. It translates to CSATGQTNTEAFF.